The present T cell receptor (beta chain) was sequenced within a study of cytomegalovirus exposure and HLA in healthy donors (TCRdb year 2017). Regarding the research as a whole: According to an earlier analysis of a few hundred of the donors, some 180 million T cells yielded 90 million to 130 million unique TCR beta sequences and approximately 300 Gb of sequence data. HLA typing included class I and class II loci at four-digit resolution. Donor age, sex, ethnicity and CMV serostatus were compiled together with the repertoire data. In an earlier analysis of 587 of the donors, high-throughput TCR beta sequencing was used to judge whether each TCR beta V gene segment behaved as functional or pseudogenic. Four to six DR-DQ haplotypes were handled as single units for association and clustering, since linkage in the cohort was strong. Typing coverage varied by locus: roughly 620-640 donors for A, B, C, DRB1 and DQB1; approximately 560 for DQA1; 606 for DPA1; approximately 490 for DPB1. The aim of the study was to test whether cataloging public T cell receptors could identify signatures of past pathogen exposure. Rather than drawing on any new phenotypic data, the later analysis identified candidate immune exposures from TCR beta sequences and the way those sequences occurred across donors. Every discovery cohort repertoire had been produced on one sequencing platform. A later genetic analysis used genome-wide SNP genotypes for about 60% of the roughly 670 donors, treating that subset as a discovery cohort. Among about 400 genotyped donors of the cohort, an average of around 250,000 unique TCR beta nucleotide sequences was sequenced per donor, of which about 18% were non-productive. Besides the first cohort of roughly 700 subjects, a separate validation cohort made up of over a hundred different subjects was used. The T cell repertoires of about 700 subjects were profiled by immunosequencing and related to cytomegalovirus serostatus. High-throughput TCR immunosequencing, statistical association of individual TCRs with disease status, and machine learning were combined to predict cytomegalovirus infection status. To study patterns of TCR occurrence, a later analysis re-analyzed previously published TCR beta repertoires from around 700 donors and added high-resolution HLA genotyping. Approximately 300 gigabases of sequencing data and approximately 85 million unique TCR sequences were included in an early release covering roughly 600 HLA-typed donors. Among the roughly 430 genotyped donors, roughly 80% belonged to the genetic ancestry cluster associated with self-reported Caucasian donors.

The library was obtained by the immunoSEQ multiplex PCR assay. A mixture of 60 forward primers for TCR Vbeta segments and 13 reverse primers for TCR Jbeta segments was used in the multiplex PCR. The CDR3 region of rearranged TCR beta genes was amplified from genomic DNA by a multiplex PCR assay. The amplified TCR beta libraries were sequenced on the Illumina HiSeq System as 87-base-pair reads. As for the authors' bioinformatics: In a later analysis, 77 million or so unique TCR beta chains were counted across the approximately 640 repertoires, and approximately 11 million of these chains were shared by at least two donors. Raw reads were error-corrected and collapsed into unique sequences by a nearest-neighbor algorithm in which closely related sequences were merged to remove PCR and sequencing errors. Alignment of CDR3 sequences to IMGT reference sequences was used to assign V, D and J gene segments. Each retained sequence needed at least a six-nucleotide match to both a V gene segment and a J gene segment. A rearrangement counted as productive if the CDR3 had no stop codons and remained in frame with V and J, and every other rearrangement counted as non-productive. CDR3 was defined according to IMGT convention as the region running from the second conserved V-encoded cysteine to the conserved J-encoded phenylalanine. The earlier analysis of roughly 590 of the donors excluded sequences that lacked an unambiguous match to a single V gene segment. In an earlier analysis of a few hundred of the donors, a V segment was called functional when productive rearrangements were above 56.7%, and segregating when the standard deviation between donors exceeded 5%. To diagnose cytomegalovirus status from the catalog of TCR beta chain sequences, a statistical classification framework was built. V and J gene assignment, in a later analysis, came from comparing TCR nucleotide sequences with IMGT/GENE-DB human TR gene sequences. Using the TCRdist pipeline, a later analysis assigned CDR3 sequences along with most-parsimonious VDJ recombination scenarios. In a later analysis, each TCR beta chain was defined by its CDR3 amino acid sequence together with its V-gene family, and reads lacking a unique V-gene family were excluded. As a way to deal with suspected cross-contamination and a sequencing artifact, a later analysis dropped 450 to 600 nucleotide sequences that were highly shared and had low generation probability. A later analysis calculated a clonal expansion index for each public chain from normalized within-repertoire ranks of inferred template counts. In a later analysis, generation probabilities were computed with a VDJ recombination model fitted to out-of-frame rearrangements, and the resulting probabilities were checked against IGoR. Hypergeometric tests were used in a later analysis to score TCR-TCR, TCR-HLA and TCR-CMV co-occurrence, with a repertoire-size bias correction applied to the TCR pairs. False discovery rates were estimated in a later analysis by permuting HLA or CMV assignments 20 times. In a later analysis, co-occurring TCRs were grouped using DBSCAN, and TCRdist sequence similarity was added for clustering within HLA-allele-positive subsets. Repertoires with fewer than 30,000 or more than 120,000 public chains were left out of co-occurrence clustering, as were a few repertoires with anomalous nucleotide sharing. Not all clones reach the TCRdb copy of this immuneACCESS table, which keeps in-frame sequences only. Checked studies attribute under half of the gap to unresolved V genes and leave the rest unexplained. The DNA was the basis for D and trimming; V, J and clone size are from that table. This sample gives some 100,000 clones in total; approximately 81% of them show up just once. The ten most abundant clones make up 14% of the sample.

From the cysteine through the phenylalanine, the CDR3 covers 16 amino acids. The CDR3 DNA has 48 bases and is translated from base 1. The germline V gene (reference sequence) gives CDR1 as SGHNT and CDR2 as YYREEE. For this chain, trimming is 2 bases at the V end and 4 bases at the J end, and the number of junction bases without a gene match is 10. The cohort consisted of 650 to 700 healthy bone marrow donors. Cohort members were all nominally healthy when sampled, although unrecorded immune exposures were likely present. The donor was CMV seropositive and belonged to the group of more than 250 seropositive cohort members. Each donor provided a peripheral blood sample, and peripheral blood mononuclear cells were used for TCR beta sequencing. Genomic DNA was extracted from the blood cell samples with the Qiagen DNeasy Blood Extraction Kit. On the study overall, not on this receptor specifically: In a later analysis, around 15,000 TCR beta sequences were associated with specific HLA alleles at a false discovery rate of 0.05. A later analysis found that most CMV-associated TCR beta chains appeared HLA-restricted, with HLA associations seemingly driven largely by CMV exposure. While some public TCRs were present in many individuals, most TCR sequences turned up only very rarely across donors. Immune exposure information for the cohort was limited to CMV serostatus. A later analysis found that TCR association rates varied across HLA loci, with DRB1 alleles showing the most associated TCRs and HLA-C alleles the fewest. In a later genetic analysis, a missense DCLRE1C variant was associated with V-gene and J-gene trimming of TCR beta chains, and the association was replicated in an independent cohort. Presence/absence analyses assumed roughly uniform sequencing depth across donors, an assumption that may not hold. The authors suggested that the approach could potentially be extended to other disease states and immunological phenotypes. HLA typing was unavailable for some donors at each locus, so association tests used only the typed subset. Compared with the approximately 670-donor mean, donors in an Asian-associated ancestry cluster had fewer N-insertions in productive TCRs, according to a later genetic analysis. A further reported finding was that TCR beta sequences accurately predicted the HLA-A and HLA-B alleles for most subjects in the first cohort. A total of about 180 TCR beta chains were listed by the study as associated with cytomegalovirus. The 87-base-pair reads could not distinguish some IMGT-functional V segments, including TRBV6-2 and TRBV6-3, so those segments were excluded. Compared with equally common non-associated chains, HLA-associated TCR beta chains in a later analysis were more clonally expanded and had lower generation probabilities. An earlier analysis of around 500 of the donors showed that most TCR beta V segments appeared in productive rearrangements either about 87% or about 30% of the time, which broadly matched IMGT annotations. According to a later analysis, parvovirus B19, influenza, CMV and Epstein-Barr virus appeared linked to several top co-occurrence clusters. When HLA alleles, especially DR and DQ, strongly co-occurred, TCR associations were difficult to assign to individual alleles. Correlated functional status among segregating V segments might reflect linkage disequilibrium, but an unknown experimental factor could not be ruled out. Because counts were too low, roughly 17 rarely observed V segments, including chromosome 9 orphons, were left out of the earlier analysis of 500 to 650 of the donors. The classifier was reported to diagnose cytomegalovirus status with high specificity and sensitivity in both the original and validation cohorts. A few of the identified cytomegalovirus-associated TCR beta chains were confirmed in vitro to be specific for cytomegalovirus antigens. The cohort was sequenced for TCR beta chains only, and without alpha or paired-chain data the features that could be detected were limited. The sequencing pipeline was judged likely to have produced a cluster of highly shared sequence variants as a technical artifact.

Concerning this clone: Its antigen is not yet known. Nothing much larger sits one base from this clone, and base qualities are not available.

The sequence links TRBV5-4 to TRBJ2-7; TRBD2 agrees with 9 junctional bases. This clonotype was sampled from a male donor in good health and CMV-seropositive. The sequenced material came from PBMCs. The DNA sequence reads TGTGCCAGCAGCTTAGGTAGCGGGGGCCTAATTTACGAGCAGTACTTC. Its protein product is CASSLGSGGLIYEQYF.